The T cell receptor (beta chain) described here comes from a study of blood T cell repertoires in COVID-19. Study-wide context: Sites across the United States, Italy and Spain contributed samples from acute and convalescent COVID-19. Sample material is recorded as cDNA or gDNA derived from T cells, B-cell-depleted T cells, or PBMCs.

Germline V gives CDR1 SQVTM, CDR2 ANQGSEA. Trimming cost V 4 bases and J 8 bases, with 20 bases left between them. The CDR3 is 14 amino acids. In the source study's methods: Reference gene primer amplification gave estimated nucleated cell counts. Here immunoSEQ multiplex PCR was the method, and the copy in TCRdb shows in-frame clones only, minus some. V and J calls and clone size are given by that table; D and trimming were obtained from the DNA. The table has 300,000 to 450,000 clones, around 84% seen once. The receptor was isolated from a human donor with acute or convalescent COVID-19. The donor label of this sample is uncertain. The J gene is TRBJ1-2, the V gene TRBV29-1; D not certain. Source material: peripheral blood. CDR3 protein: CSVVPLRETRGYTF. In DNA form, the CDR3 reads TGCAGCGTTGTTCCGCTGAGGGAGACGAGAGGCTACACCTTC.